This T cell receptor (beta chain) came from a study of shared clonotypes between healthy human individuals. Germline loops: CDR1 SEHNR, CDR2 FQNEAQ (reference sequence). The CDR3 contains 13 residues. Trimming pared 8 bases from V and 5 bases from J, leaving 15 bases between. Worth noting for this clone: Its target is unknown.

Data came from immunoSEQ multiplex PCR; TCRdb stores just in-frame clones and leaves some out. The sample has about 680,000 clones; about 90% are singletons. CD45RO-negative cells were positively selected for CCR7, leaving out terminally differentiated effector memory CD45RA+ cells. Healthy HIV-negative adults with no recent acute infections or vaccinations were recruited as donors. Findings and caveats of the study: Inspection by rarefaction showed sorted-subset sequencing to be incomplete despite large depth. Sharing of clonotypes among donors was expected to vary with sequencing depth. Relative to clonotypes present in all four donors, those not shared had lower generation probabilities.

This chain uses TRBV7-9 with TRBJ2-5; no reliable D call. The TCR sequence derives from a man between 25 and 39 years old in good health. Sequencing used naive CD8+ T cells sorted from blood. CDR3: CASGRDSRETQYF. CDR3 DNA: TGTGCCAGCGGTCGTGATAGCAGGGAGACCCAGTACTTC. Looking up the rest from reference TRBV7-9 and TRBJ2-5 gives the full variable domain: DTGVSQNPRHKITKRGQNVTFRCDPISEHNRLYWYRQTLGQGPEFLTYFQNEAQLEKSRLLSDRFSAERPKGSFSTLEIQRTEQGDSAMYLCASGRDSRETQYFGPGTRLLVL.